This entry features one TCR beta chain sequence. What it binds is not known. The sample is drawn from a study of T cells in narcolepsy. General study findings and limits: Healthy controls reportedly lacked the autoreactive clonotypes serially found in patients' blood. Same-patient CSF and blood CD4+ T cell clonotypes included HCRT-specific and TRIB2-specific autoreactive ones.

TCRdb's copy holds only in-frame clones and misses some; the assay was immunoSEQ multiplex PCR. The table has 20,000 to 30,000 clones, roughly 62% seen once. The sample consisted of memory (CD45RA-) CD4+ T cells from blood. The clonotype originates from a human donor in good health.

The CDR3 sequence: CASSPGLAFGTDTQYF. The CDR3 bases are TGTGCCAGCAGTCCCGGACTAGCTTTTGGGACGGATACGCAGTATTTT. The J gene is TRBJ2-3, the V gene TRBV28; 8 bases are a match to TRBD2. Germline assignment: CDR1 MDHEN and CDR2 SYDVKM. This CDR3 has 16 amino acids. Losses at the gene ends were 5 bases for V and 6 bases for J; bases not matched to a gene: 13.